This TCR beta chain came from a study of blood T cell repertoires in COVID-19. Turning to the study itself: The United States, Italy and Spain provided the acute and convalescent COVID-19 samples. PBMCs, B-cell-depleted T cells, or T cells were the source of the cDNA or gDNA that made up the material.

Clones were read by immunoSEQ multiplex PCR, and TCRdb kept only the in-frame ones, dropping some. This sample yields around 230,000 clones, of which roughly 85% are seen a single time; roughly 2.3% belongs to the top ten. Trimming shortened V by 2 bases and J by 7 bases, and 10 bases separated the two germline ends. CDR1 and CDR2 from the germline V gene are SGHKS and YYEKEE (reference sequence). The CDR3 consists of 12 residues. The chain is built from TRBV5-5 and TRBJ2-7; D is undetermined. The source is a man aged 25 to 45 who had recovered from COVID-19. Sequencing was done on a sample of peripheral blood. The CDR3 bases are TGTGCCAGCAGCTTAATTCGGGTTGAGCAGTACTTC. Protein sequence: CASSLIRVEQYF.